The sequence of this TCR beta chain was determined in a study of T cell responses to AZD1222 COVID-19 vaccine. Study-level findings and limits: The breadth and depth of Spike-specific TCRs increased once two AZD1222 doses had been given.

In germline, CDR1 is SGHAT, CDR2 FQNNGV. The CDR3 is 15 amino acids. Trimming left V 4 bases short and J 3 bases short, with 13 bases between. As regards this clone: Its antigen is currently unknown.

Libraries were prepared by immunoSEQ multiplex PCR; TCRdb keeps only in-frame clonotypes and omits some of them. The repertoire holds roughly 190,000 clones, roughly nine tenths seen once, with 3% to 3.5% in the top ten. The clonotype originates from an adult who received the AZD1222 COVID-19 vaccine. This chain joins TRBV11-2 and TRBJ2-1; a possible D gene is TRBD2 (6 bases). The source material was peripheral blood, sampled 28 days after the second AZD1222 dose. CDR3 coding DNA: TGTGCCAGCAGCTCCGGACTACACGACTACAATGAGCAGTTCTTC. It codes for CASSSGLHDYNEQFF. Complete variable domain (other parts from reference TRBV11-2 and TRBJ2-1): EAGVAQSPRYKIIEKRQSVAFWCNPISGHATLYWYQQILGQGPKLLIQFQNNGVVDDSQLPKDRFSAERLKGVDSTLKIQPAKLEDSAVYLCASSSGLHDYNEQFFGPGTRLTVL.